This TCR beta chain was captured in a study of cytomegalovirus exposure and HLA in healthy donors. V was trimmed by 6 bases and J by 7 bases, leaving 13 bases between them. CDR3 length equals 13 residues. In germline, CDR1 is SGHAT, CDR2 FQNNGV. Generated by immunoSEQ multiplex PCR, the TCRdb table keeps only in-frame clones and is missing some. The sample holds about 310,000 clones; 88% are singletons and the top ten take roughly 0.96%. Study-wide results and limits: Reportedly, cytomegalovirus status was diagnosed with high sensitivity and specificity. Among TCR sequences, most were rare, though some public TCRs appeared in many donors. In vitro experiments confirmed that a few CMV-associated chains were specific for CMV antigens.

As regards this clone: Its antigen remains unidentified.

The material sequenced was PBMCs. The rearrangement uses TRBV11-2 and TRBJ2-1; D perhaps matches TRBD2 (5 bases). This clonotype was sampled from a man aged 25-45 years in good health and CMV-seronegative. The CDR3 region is CASRSPGENEQFF. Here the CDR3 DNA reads TGTGCCAGCAGAAGCCCCGGGGAGAATGAGCAGTTCTTC.